This T cell receptor (beta chain) is drawn from a study of human T cells and chemical hapten exposure. TCRdb analysed the RACE reads with MiXCR anew, one entry per CDR3 protein. The sample has roughly 130,000 distinct CDR3 sequences, roughly 9.5% seen once. This clonotype was picked up a small number of times. This sample's time point: healthy volunteer bleed at 2 weeks. Extraction yielded total RNA from whole blood (unfractionated). V was trimmed by 7 bases and J by 8 bases, leaving 12 bases between them. Germline V gene lookup returns CDR1 LNHDA and CDR2 SQIVND (reference sequence). The CDR3 contains 12 residues.

This TCR was recovered from a male donor in good health. Some clones in this sample may be carry-over from other donors' samples. The V call is TRBV19, the J call TRBJ2-1, with a weak D call TRBD2 (5 bases). The sequenced sample consisted of whole blood. For the CDR3, the DNA is TGTGCCAGTATGGACCGGGGTCATGAGCAGTTCTTC. Its translation is CASMDRGHEQFF.